A selection of T cell receptor beta chains follows, all from one sample in a study of cytomegalovirus exposure and HLA in healthy donors. The table came from immunoSEQ multiplex PCR; TCRdb's copy has only in-frame clones and leaves some out. Found here are roughly 200,000 clones, more than 65% of them singletons; the top ten hold 1.5%. The sample consisted of PBMCs. The receptors come from a girl aged 10-17 years in good health and CMV-seropositive. The CDR3 runs from the conserved cysteine through the conserved F or W. The order of the fields is D gene, J gene, CDR3 length, V gene, clone size, CDR3 DNA, CDR3 protein. The D gene is left open where the match is weak. Size is omitted from some rows. Given values are once, few, many or a class for expanded clones.

D: -; J: TRBJ2-3; length: 13; V: TRBV5-4; size: -; DNA: TGTGCCAGCAGCTCACAGGGTGCAGATACGCAGTATTTT; CDR3: CASSSQGADTQYF
D: TRBD1; J: TRBJ1-1; length: 17; V: TRBV18; size: -; DNA: TGTGCCAGCTCCCGAGTCCCGGGACAGCCCATGAACACTGAAGCTTTCTTT; CDR3: CASSRVPGQPMNTEAFF
D: -; J: TRBJ2-2; length: 16; V: TRBV6-4; size: -; DNA: TGTGCCAGCAGTGACACCTCGGGCGGGCACACCGGGGAGCTGTTTTTT; CDR3: CASSDTSGGHTGELFF
D: -; J: TRBJ1-1; length: 16; V: TRBV7-9; size: -; DNA: TGTGCCAGCAGCTTCCCCCTGGGCATCATGAACACTGAAGCTTTCTTT; CDR3: CASSFPLGIMNTEAFF
D: TRBD2; J: TRBJ2-3; length: 14; V: TRBV5-1; size: -; DNA: TGCGCCAGCAGCCTAGCGGGGATGGCAGATACGCAGTATTTT; CDR3: CASSLAGMADTQYF
D: TRBD1; J: TRBJ1-5; length: 18; V: TRBV2; size: -; DNA: TGTGCCAGCGGGATGGGGATGATTGGGACAGGGGAGAGTCAGCCCCAGCATTTT; CDR3: CASGMGMIGTGESQPQHF
D: -; J: TRBJ2-7; length: 13; V: TRBV6-1; size: -; DNA: TGTGCCAGCAGTGCCCCAGTCTCCTACGAGCAGTACTTC; CDR3: CASSAPVSYEQYF
D: -; J: TRBJ2-2; length: 12; V: TRBV6-5; size: -; DNA: TGTGCCAGCAGTCCGTCCACCGGGGAGCTGTTTTTT; CDR3: CASSPSTGELFF
D: TRBD1; J: TRBJ2-1; length: 15; V: TRBV11-3; size: -; DNA: TGTGCCAGCAGCCCCCGGGACAGGGACTACAATGAGCAGTTCTTC; CDR3: CASSPRDRDYNEQFF
D: -; J: TRBJ2-7; length: 13; V: TRBV6-6; size: -; DNA: TGTGCCAGCAGTTACAACAGGGCCCACGAGCAGTACTTC; CDR3: CASSYNRAHEQYF
D: -; J: TRBJ1-5; length: 16; V: TRBV7-8; size: -; DNA: TGTGCCAGCAGCTTAATAGGAACAGTCGAGCATCAGCCCCAGCATTTT; CDR3: CASSLIGTVEHQPQHF
D: TRBD2; J: TRBJ2-1; length: 19; V: TRBV19; size: -; DNA: TGTGCCAGTAGTAAGGAGCGGGGGGCCCTCGGGCGCTCCTACAATGAGCAGTTCTTC; CDR3: CASSKERGALGRSYNEQFF
D: TRBD1; J: TRBJ1-2; length: 14; V: TRBV6-1; size: -; DNA: TGTGCCAGCAGTGAAGAAGGGGGCGCGCGGGGCTACACCTTC; CDR3: CASSEEGGARGYTF
D: -; J: TRBJ1-1; length: 13; V: TRBV4-3; size: -; DNA: TGCGCCAGCAGCCAAGAAGCGGGGGCTGAAGCTTTCTTT; CDR3: CASSQEAGAEAFF
D: -; J: TRBJ2-5; length: 15; V: TRBV6-5; size: -; DNA: TGTGCCAGCAGCGCCCGGCCAGGCTCACAAGAGACCCAGTACTTC; CDR3: CASSARPGSQETQYF
D: -; J: TRBJ2-3; length: 16; V: TRBV7-2; size: few; DNA: TGTGCCAGCAGCTTAAACCTAGGGGGTCTCACAGATACGCAGTATTTT; CDR3: CASSLNLGGLTDTQYF
D: -; J: TRBJ2-3; length: 15; V: TRBV9; size: -; DNA: TGTGCCAGCAGCGTAGCTCCGACAGACACAGATACGCAGTATTTT; CDR3: CASSVAPTDTDTQYF
D: TRBD1; J: TRBJ2-7; length: 15; V: TRBV5-1; size: -; DNA: TGCGCCAGCAGCTCCGGGACAGTACGCGCCTACGAGCAGTACTTC; CDR3: CASSSGTVRAYEQYF
D: TRBD1; J: TRBJ2-7; length: 12; V: TRBV27; size: once; DNA: TGTGCCAGCAGCCGACAGGGGGGGGAGCAGTACTTC; CDR3: CASSRQGGEQYF
D: -; J: TRBJ2-7; length: 13; V: TRBV5-4; size: -; DNA: TGTGCCAGCAGCTTGGGGGCGCTAGAGGGGCAGTACTTC; CDR3: CASSLGALEGQYF
D: -; J: TRBJ1-2; length: 13; V: TRBV29-1; size: few; DNA: TGCAGCGTTGAAAATCGGGGGGACTATGGCTACACCTTC; CDR3: CSVENRGDYGYTF
D: -; J: TRBJ2-1; length: 12; V: TRBV15; size: -; DNA: TGTGCCACCAGCAGAGATAGGGCAGGGTCGATCTTC; CDR3: CATSRDRAGSIF